The present T cell receptor beta chain was sequenced within a study of T cells in Graves' hyperthyroidism and ophthalmopathy. V was trimmed by 5 bases and J by 5 bases, leaving 5 bases between them. The CDR3 has 11 amino acids. CDR1 and CDR2 from the germline V gene are SNHLY and FYNNEI. PBMCs were sourced from around 10 ml fresh peripheral blood. RNA transcripts were the template for amplifying TCR beta CDR3 regions. The primer set for the first-round RT-PCR of the TCR CDR3 was HTBI. MiXCR, applied by TCRdb to the multiplex PCR reads, yields one record per CDR3 protein. The sample includes some 500,000 distinct CDR3 sequences, 15% to 20% of them seen just once. The table lists this clonotype with many counts.

The receptor comes from a woman between 25 and 40 years old with Graves' ophthalmopathy. The chain joins TRBV2 to TRBJ2-3; D remains unclear. The specimen sequenced was blood. CDR3 nucleotides: TGTGCCAGCAGTACCAGAGATACGCAGTATTTT. This encodes CASSTRDTQYF.